This record concerns one T cell receptor beta chain sequence. CDR3 size: 18 residues. V was shortened by 2 bases and J by 2 bases, with 22 bases between the two germline ends. Per the germline V gene, CDR1 is MNHNS and CDR2 is SASEGT. The data are from a study of blood T cell repertoires in COVID-19. Sequenced by immunoSEQ multiplex PCR; TCRdb stores in-frame clones only, minus some. The sample has a few hundred thousand clones; roughly 90% are singletons. Participant-reported clinical history was the basis for cohort assignment. The chain is built from TRBV6-1 and TRBJ2-7; the D gene is possibly TRBD1 (5 bases). The sample taken for sequencing was PBMCs or T cells enriched from blood (not recorded which). The source of this sequence is a woman aged 40 to 50 who had recovered from COVID-19. This chain's CDR3 is CASSEFNQVEYRPYEQYF. The CDR3 DNA reads TGTGCCAGCAGTGAATTTAATCAAGTAGAGTACAGGCCCTACGAGCAGTACTTC.